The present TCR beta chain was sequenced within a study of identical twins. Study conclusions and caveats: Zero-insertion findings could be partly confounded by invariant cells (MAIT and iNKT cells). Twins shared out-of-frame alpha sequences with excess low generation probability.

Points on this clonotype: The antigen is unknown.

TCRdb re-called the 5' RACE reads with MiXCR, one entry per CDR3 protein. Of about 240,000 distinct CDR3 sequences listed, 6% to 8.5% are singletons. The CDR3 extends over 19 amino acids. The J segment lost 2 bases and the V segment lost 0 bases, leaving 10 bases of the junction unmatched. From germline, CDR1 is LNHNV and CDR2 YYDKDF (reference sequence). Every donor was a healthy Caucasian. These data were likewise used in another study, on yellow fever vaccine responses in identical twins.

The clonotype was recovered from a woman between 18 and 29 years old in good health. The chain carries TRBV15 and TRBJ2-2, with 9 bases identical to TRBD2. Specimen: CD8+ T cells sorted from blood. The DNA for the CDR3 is TGTGCCACCAGCAGAGACACCCCCGGGACTAGCAAAAACACCGGGGAGCTGTTTTTT. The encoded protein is CATSRDTPGTSKNTGELFF.